A single T cell receptor beta chain is shown here with its context. The antigen is not known. The memory fraction was CD4+CD45RO+CD25- cells. Trimming took off 5 bases at V and 5 bases at J, with 15 bases between the two ends. The CDR3 totals 14 residues. Germline V gene data show CDR1 as SGHTA and CDR2 as FQGNSA. General study points: Larger-cohort validation covered only one TCR beta V-J rearrangement.

Semi-nested PCR with Nested Universal Primer A followed constant-region reverse priming of full-length variable regions. Using its own MiXCR run on the 5' RACE reads, TCRdb lists one record per CDR3 protein. The sample lists 35,000 to 50,000 distinct CDR3 sequences, around 30% occurring once. This receptor was identified in a female donor with breast cancer. V gene TRBV7-2 combines with J gene TRBJ2-5; D might be TRBD2 (6 bases). The sequencing sample was made of tumor-infiltrating memory CD4+ T cells sorted from the breast tumor. Subset given: memory CD4+ T cells, CD4+CD45RO+CD25-. The CDR3 nucleotides read TGTGCCAGCAGCCACGGAGGGCCGGAGGAGACCCAGTACTTC. Amino acid sequence: CASSHGGPEETQYF.